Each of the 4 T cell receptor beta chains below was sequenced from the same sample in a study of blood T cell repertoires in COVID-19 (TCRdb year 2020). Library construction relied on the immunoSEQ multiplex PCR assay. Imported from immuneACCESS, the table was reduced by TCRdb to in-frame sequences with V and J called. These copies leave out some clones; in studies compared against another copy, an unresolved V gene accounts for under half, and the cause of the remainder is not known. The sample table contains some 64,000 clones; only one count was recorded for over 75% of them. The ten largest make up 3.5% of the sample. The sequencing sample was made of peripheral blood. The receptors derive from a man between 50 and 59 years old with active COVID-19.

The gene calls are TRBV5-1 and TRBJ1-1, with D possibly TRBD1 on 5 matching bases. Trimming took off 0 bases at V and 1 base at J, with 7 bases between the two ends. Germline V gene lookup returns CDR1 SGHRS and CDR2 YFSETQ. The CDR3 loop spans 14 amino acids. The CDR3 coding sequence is TGCGCCAGCAGCTTGGCAGGGTCGAACACTGAAGCTTTCTTT. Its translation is CASSLAGSNTEAFF.

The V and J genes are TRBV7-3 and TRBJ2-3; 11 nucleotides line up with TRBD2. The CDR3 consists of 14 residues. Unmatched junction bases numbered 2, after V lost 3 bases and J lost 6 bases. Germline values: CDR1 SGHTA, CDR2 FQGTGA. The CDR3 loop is CASSFSGGDDTQYF. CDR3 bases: TGTGCCAGCAGCTTTAGCGGGGGGGACGATACGCAGTATTTT.

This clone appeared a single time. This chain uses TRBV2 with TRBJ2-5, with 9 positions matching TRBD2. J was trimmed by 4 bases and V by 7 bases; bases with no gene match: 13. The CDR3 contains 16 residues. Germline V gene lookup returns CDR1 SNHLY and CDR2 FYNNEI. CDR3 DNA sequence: TGTGCCAGCACCGGAGACCCTAGCGGGGAAGGAGAGACCCAGTACTTC. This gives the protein CASTGDPSGEGETQYF.

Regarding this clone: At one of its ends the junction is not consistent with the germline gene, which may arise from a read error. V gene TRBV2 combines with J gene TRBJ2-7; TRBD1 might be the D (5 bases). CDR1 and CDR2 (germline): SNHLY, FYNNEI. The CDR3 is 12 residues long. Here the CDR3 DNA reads TGTGCCAGCAGTGCCTCAGTCCAGGGCCTCGTCTTC. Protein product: CASSASVQGLVF.